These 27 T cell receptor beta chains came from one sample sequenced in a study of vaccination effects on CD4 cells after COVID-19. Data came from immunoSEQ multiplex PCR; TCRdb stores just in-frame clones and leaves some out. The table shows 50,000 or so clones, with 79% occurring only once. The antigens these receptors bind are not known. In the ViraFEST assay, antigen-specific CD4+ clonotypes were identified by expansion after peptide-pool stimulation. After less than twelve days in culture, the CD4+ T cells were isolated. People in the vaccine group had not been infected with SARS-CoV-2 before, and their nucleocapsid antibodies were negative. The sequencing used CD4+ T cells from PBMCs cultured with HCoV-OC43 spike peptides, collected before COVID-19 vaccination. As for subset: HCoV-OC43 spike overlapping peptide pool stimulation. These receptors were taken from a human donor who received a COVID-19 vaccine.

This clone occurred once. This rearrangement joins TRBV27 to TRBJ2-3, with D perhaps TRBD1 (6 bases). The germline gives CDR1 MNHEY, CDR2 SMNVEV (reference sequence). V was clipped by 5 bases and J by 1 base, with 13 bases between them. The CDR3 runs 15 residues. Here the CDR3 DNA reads TGTGCCAGCAGTCCTTGGGGGCGGGGCACAGATACGCAGTATTTT. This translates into CASSPWGRGTDTQYF.

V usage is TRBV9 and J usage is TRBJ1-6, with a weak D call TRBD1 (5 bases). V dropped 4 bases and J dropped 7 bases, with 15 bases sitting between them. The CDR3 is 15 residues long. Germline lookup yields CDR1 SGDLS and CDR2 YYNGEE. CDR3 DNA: TGTGCCAGCAGCCGATTGGGGGGGTGGAATTCACCCCTCCACTTT. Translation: CASSRLGGWNSPLHF.

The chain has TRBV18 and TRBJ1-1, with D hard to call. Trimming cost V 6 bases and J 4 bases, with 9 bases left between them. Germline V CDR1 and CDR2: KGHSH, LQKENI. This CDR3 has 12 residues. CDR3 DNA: TGTGCCAGCTCGATCGAGAGCACTGAAGCTTTCTTT. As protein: CASSIESTEAFF.

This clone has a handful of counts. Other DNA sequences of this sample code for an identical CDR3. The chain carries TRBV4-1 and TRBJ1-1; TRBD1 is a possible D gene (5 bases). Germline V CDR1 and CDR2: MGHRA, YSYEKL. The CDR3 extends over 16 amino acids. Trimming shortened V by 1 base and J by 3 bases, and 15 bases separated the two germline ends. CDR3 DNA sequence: TGCGCCAGCAGCCAAGTCCGTGGGCAGGGAGACACTGAAGCTTTCTTT. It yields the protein CASSQVRGQGDTEAFF.

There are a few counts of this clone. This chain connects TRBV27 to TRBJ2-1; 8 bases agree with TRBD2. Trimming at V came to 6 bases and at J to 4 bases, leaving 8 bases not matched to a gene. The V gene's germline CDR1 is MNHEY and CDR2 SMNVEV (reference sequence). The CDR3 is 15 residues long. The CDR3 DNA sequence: TGTGCCAGCAGCCCCTTGCGGGGGGTATACAATGAGCAGTTCTTC. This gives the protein CASSPLRGVYNEQFF.

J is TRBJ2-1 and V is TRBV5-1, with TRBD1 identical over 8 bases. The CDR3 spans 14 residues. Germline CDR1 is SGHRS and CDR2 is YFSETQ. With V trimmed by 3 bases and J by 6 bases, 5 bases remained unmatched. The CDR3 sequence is CASSSRTGSNEQFF. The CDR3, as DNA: TGCGCCAGCAGCTCCCGGACAGGGTCCAATGAGCAGTTCTTC. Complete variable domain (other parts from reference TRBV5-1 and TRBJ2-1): KAGVTQTPRYLIKTRGQQVTLSCSPISGHRSVSWYQQTPGQGLQFLFEYFSETQRNKGNFPGRFSGRQFSNSRSEMNVSTLELGDSALYLCASSSRTGSNEQFFGPGTRLTVL.

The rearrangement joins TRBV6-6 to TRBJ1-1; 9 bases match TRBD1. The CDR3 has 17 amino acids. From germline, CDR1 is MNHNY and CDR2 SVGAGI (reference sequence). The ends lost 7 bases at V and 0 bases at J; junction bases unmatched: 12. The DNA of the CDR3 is TGTGCCAGCAATCGACAGGGGGGACTTTCGATGAACACTGAAGCTTTCTTT. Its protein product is CASNRQGGLSMNTEAFF.

The CDR3 region has the DNA TGTGCCAGCAGTGACCTCCAAGAGACCCAGTACTTC. This codes for CASSDLQETQYF. The chain has TRBV2 and TRBJ2-5; no clear D gene. Germline V CDR1 and CDR2: SNHLY, FYNNEI. The length of the CDR3 is 12 residues. V was trimmed by 3 bases and J by 1 base, leaving 3 bases between them.

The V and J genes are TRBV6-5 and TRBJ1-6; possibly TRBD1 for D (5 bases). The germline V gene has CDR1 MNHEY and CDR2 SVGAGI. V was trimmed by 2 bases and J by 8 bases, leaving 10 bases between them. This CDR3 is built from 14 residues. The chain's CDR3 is CASSYEGLYSPLHF. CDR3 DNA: TGTGCCAGCAGTTACGAGGGGTTGTATTCACCCCTCCACTTT.

DNA of the CDR3: TGCGCCAGCAGCTTGGGGGGCCCCGGGACTAGCGAGCAGTACGTC. Amino acids: CASSLGGPGTSEQYV. V and J are TRBV5-1 and TRBJ2-7; TRBD2 agrees at 8 bases. V lost 0 bases and J lost 6; bases outside the gene matches: 8. Germline CDR1 is SGHRS and CDR2 is YFSETQ. CDR3 size: 15 residues.

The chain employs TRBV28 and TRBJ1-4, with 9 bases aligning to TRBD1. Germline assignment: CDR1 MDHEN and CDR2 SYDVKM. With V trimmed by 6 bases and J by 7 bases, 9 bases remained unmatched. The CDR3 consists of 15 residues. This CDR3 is CASSTQGAMGEKLFF. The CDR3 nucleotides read TGTGCCAGCAGCACACAGGGGGCTATGGGTGAAAAACTGTTTTTT.

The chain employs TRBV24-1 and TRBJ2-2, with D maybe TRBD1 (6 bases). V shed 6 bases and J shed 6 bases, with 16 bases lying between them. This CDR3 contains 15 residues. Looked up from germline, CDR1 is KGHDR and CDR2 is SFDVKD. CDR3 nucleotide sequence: TGTGCCACCAGTCTTGCCAGGGGCATCGCCGGGGAGCTGTTTTTT. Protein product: CATSLARGIAGELFF.

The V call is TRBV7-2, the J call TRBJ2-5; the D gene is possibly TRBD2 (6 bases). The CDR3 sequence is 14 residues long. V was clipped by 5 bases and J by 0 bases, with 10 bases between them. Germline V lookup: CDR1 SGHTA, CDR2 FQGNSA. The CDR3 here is CASSRGLYQETQYF. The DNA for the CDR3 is TGTGCCAGCAGCCGGGGACTCTACCAAGAGACCCAGTACTTC.

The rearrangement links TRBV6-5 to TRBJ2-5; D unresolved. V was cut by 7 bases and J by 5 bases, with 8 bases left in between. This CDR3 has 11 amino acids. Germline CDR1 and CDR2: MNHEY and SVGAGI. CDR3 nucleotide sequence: TGTGCCAGCACGGTCGGGGAGACCCAGTACTTC. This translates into CASTVGETQYF.

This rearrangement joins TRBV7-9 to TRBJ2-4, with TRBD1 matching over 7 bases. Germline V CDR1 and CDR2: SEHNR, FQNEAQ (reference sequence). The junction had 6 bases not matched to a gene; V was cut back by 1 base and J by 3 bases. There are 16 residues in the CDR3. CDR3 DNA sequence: TGTGCCAGCAGCTTAGGCCTGGGGACAGACAAAAACATTCAGTACTTC. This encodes CASSLGLGTDKNIQYF.

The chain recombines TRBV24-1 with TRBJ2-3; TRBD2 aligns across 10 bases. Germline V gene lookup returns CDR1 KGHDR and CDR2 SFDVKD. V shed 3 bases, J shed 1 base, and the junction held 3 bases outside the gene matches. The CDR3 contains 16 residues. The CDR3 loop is CATSDQAGGGTDTQYF. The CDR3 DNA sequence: TGTGCCACCAGTGATCAAGCGGGGGGGGGCACAGATACGCAGTATTTT.

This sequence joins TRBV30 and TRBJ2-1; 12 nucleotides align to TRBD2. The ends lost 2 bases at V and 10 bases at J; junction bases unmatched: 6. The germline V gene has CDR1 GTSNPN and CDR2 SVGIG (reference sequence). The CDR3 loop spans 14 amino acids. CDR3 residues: CAWSRLAGEGEQFF. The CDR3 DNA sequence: TGTGCCTGGAGTAGACTAGCGGGGGAGGGGGAGCAGTTCTTC.

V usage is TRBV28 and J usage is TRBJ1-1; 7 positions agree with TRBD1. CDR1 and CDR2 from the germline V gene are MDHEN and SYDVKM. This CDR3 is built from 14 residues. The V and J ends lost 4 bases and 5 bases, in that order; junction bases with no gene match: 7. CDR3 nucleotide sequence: TGTGCCAGCAGTTCTACAGGGGTTAGTACTGAAGCTTTCTTT. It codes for CASSSTGVSTEAFF. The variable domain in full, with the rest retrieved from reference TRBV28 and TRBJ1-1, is DVKVTQSSRYLVKRTGEKVFLECVQDMDHENMFWYRQDPGLGLRLIYFSYDVKMKEKGDIPEGYSVSREKKERFSLILESASTNQTSMYLCASSSTGVSTEAFFGQGTRLTVV.

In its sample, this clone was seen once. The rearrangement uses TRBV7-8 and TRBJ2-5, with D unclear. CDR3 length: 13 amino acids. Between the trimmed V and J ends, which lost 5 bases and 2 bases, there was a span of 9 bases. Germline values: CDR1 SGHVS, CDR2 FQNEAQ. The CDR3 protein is CASSAQRQETQYF. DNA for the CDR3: TGTGCCAGCAGCGCCCAGAGACAAGAGACCCAGTACTTC.

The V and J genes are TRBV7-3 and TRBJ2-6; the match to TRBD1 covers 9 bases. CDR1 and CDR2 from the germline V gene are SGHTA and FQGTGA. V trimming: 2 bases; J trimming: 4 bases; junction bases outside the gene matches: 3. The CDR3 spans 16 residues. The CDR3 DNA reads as TGTGCCAGCAGCTTAGGGACAGGGTTCGGGGCCAACGTCCTGACTTTC. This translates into CASSLGTGFGANVLTF.

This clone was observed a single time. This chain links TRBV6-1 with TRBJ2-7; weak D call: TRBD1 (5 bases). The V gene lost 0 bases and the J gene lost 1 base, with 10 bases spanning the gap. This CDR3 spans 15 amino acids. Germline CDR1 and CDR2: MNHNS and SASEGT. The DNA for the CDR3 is TGTGCCAGCAGTGAAGCCCCAGGGCGATCCTACGAGCAGTACGTC. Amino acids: CASSEAPGRSYEQYV.

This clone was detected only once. The CDR3 reads CASSQDWESGANVLTF. The CDR3, as DNA: TGTGCCAGCAGCCAAGACTGGGAGTCTGGGGCCAACGTCCTGACTTTC. This chain links TRBV3-1 (or the pseudogene TRBV3-2) with TRBJ2-6; possible D gene TRBD2, 5 bases. The V end was cut by 0 bases, the J end by 1 base, with 7 bases between. CDR1 is LGHDT, CDR2 YNNKEL, per germline (reference sequence). There are 16 residues in the CDR3.

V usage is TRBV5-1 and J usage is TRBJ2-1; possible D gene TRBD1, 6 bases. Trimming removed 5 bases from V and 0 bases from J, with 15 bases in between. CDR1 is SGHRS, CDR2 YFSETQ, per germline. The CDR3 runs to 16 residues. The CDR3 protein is CASSTGSSSSYNEQFF. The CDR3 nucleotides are TGCGCCAGCAGTACAGGGTCTTCCAGCTCCTACAATGAGCAGTTCTTC. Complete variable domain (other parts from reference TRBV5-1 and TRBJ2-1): KAGVTQTPRYLIKTRGQQVTLSCSPISGHRSVSWYQQTPGQGLQFLFEYFSETQRNKGNFPGRFSGRQFSNSRSEMNVSTLELGDSALYLCASSTGSSSSYNEQFFGPGTRLTVL.

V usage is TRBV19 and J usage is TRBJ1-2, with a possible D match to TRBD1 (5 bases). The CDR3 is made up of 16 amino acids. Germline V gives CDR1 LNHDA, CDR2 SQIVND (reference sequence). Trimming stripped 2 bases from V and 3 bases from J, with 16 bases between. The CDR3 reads CASSIKSTGGDYGYTF. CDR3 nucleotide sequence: TGTGCCAGTAGTATAAAGTCCACGGGGGGGGACTATGGCTACACCTTC.

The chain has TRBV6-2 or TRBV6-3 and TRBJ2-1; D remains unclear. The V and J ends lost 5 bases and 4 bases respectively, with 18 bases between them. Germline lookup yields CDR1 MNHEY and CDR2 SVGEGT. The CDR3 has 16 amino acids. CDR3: CASSPLGSFLYNEQFF. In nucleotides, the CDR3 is TGTGCCAGCAGTCCCCTAGGCAGCTTTTTATACAATGAGCAGTTCTTC.

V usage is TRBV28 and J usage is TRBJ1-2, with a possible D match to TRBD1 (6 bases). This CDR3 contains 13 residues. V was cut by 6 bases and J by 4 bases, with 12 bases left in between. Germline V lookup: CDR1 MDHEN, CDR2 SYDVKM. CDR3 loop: CASSLGGLYGYTF. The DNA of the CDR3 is TGTGCCAGCAGCCTCGGGGGGCTCTATGGCTACACCTTC.

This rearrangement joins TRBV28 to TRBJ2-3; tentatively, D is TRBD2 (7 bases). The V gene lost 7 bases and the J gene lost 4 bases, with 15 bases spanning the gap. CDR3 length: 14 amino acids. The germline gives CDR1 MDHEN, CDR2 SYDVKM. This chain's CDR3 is CASTIGGGADTQYF. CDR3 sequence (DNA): TGTGCCAGCACTATAGGGGGGGGTGCAGATACGCAGTATTTT.